These 24 T cell receptor beta chains came from one sample sequenced in a study of blood T cell repertoires in COVID-19. Sequencing used immunoSEQ multiplex PCR; TCRdb keeps in-frame clones, though not all of them. The sample consists of under 300,000 clones, about 89% of them appearing once. Sequenced sample: PBMCs or T cells enriched from blood (not recorded which). The source is a man aged 35-49 years who had recovered from COVID-19.

The CDR3 is CASSLWLARETQYF. The CDR3 DNA follows: TGTGCCAGCAGCTTGTGGCTGGCGCGGGAGACCCAGTACTTC. The chain combines TRBV5-6 with TRBJ2-5; D call uncertain. Trimming cost V 1 base and J 5 bases, with 12 bases left between them. The CDR3 is 14 residues long. Germline assignment: CDR1 SGHDT and CDR2 YYEEEE.

The chain uses TRBV27 and TRBJ1-2, with TRBD1 as a possible D gene (5 bases). The CDR3 length is 15 residues. Germline assignment: CDR1 MNHEY and CDR2 SMNVEV (reference sequence). The ends were cut back, 6 bases at V and 4 bases at J, with 18 bases in the middle. CDR3 in DNA: TGTGCCAGCAGACCTACGCGGGGCTCCCTCTATGGCTACACCTTC. Its protein product is CASRPTRGSLYGYTF.

This clone has a single count. The genes are TRBV10-3 and TRBJ2-2; D possibly corresponds to TRBD1 (5 bases). Germline V gene lookup returns CDR1 ENHRY and CDR2 SYGVKD. This CDR3 is 15 amino acids long. V dropped 2 bases and J dropped 8 bases, with 15 bases sitting between them. This CDR3 reads CAISEPGKGVGELFF. CDR3 DNA: TGTGCCATCAGTGAGCCAGGGAAAGGTGTGGGGGAGCTGTTTTTT.

There are many counts of this clone. The chain joins TRBV28 to TRBJ1-2, with 8 bases identical to TRBD1. With V trimmed by 3 bases and J by 4 bases, 4 bases remained unmatched. The CDR3 contains 14 residues. Germline loops: CDR1 MDHEN, CDR2 SYDVKM. The CDR3 is CASSFLQGVYGYTF. CDR3 nucleotides: TGTGCCAGCAGTTTTCTACAGGGGGTCTATGGCTACACCTTC.

The chain has TRBV24-1 and TRBJ2-1, with TRBD2 identical over 10 bases. With 2 bases clipped from V and 11 bases from J, the junction kept 8 bases outside the gene matches. CDR3 length: 15 amino acids. Germline loops: CDR1 KGHDR, CDR2 SFDVKD. CDR3 sequence (DNA): TGTGCCACCAGTGATTGGGGGACTAGCGACGACCAGCAGTTCTTC. It encodes CATSDWGTSDDQQFF.

This rearrangement joins TRBV3-1 (or the pseudogene TRBV3-2) to TRBJ1-2, with 8 bases aligning to TRBD1. This CDR3 spans 15 amino acids. The V gene's germline CDR1 is LGHDT and CDR2 YNNKEL (reference sequence). V was pared by 4 bases and J by 4 bases, with 8 bases of the junction left unmatched. The CDR3 sequence is CASSRPDRGSYGYTF. The CDR3 DNA follows: TGTGCCAGCAGCCGACCAGACAGGGGCAGCTATGGCTACACCTTC.

CDR3 sequence: CASSPRDRRNYEQYF. The DNA of the CDR3 is TGTGCCAGCAGCCCCCGGGACAGGAGAAACTACGAGCAGTACTTC. This chain links TRBV11-1 with TRBJ2-7; 8 bases agree with TRBD1. Per germline, CDR1 SGHAT and CDR2 FQDESV (reference sequence). V lost 5 bases, J lost 3 bases, and 9 bases stayed unmatched. The CDR3 loop spans 15 amino acids. Together with reference TRBV11-1 and TRBJ2-7, the CDR3 gives the full variable domain: EAEVAQSPRYKITEKSQAVAFWCDPISGHATLYWYRQILGQGPELLVQFQDESVVDDSQLPKDRFSAERLKGVDSTLKIQPAELGDSAMYLCASSPRDRRNYEQYFGPGTRLTVT.

The V and J genes are TRBV9 and TRBJ2-1; 8 bases are a match to TRBD2. Germline trimming cut 4 bases from V and 5 bases from J; bases unmatched to any gene: 5. Germline V CDR1 and CDR2: SGDLS, YYNGEE. The CDR3 totals 14 residues. CDR3 protein: CASSQSGGHNEQFF. The CDR3 DNA reads TGTGCCAGCAGCCAAAGCGGGGGACACAATGAGCAGTTCTTC.

This chain joins TRBV24-1 and TRBJ2-1; D not certain. CDR3 length: 12 amino acids. Per the germline V gene, CDR1 is KGHDR and CDR2 is SFDVKD. V was pared by 3 bases and J by 8 bases, with 7 bases between. This chain's CDR3 is CATSDDTDEQFF. CDR3 coding DNA: TGTGCCACCAGTGATGACACCGATGAGCAGTTCTTC.

The chain recombines TRBV19 with TRBJ1-5; 7 bases align to TRBD1. The CDR3 totals 15 residues. V gave up 4 bases and J gave up 7 bases; unmatched junction bases: 10. Germline values: CDR1 LNHDA, CDR2 SQIVND (reference sequence). CDR3 nucleotide sequence: TGTGCCAGTAGTAGAAGGACAGGTTGGGAACAGCCCCAGCATTTT. Residues: CASSRRTGWEQPQHF.

V usage is TRBV3-1 (or the pseudogene TRBV3-2) and J usage is TRBJ2-4; TRBD1 agrees at 7 bases. V shed 0 bases and J 2 bases; nucleotides not matched to a gene: 7. Germline V gene sequence: CDR1 LGHDT, CDR2 YNNKEL (reference sequence). The CDR3 totals 17 residues. DNA of the CDR3: TGTGCCAGCAGCCAAGAAGGGACAGTTTCCTCCAAAAACATTCAGTACTTC. Protein sequence: CASSQEGTVSSKNIQYF.

This clone was recorded a few times. The J gene is TRBJ1-1, the V gene TRBV5-1, with 8 bases aligning to TRBD1. The length of the CDR3 is 14 residues. After removal of 4 bases from V and 4 bases from J, the junction contained 6 bases not matched to a gene. The germline V gene encodes CDR1 SGHRS and CDR2 YFSETQ. The CDR3 spells CASSVDRGRTEAFF. The DNA of the CDR3 is TGCGCCAGCAGCGTCGACAGGGGACGCACTGAAGCTTTCTTT.

As to this clone: In the same sample, other DNA sequences code for this CDR3. V and J are TRBV10-3 and TRBJ1-5; no clear D gene. There are 13 residues in the CDR3. Looked up from germline, CDR1 is ENHRY and CDR2 is SYGVKD. Trimming stripped 0 bases from V and 4 bases from J, with 4 bases between. The CDR3 DNA sequence: TGTGCCATCAGTGAGTCACAAAATCAGCCCCAGCATTTT. Amino acid sequence: CAISESQNQPQHF.

V is TRBV6-2 or TRBV6-3 and J is TRBJ1-2, with D uncertain. CDR3 length equals 17 residues. V was cut by 6 bases and J by 0 bases, with 20 bases left in between. From germline, CDR1 is MNHEY and CDR2 SVGEGT. CDR3 DNA sequence: TGTGCCAGCAGCCACCAGAGCCTCCGCGGAGCTAACTATGGCTACACCTTC. This encodes CASSHQSLRGANYGYTF.

The chain is built from TRBV23-1 and TRBJ1-5; 8 positions match TRBD1. TRBV23-1 is noted as an ORF with a role that remains uncertain. The CDR3 runs 20 residues. The V gene end was trimmed by 0 bases and the J gene end by 0 bases; junction bases not matched to a gene: 13. The CDR3 is CASSQSGCGTGLNSNQPQHF. The CDR3 bases are TGCGCCAGCAGTCAATCGGGTTGCGGGACAGGACTAAATAGCAATCAGCCCCAGCATTTT.

The V call is TRBV19, the J call TRBJ1-1; D remains ambiguous. Per the germline V gene, CDR1 is LNHDA and CDR2 is SQIVND (reference sequence). The CDR3 loop spans 13 amino acids. V was shortened by 5 bases and J by 1 base, with 8 bases between the two germline ends. DNA of the CDR3: TGTGCCAGTAGTTCCACAGAGAACACTGAAGCTTTCTTT. It is translated as CASSSTENTEAFF.

The sample holds one count of this clone. V usage is TRBV10-3 and J usage is TRBJ1-2; TRBD1 is a possible D gene (6 bases). V was shortened by 1 base and J by 8 bases, with 14 bases between the two germline ends. The length of the CDR3 is 14 residues. Germline-derived CDR1 and CDR2 are ENHRY and SYGVKD. The CDR3 sequence is CAISEFGRGEGYTF. As DNA, the CDR3 is TGTGCCATCAGTGAGTTTGGCAGGGGAGAAGGCTACACCTTC.

The chain recombines TRBV7-3 with TRBJ2-5; 10 nucleotides align to TRBD2. CDR1 is SGHTA and CDR2 is FQGTGA in the germline V gene. The V segment lost 4 bases and the J segment 1 base; nucleotides outside the gene matches: 3. The CDR3 is made up of 15 amino acids. The CDR3: CASSSTSGAQETQYF. The CDR3 region has the DNA TGTGCCAGCAGCTCCACTAGCGGGGCCCAAGAGACCCAGTACTTC.

This chain links TRBV30 with TRBJ2-7, with D tentatively TRBD2 (5 bases). V dropped 8 bases and J dropped 1 base, with 12 bases sitting between them. The CDR3 extends over 12 amino acids. Germline assignment: CDR1 GTSNPN and CDR2 SVGIG (reference sequence). The CDR3 spells CAQSRGSYEQYF. CDR3 DNA sequence: TGTGCCCAATCTCGGGGTTCCTACGAGCAGTACTTC.

The chain employs TRBV5-1 and TRBJ2-5, with D perhaps TRBD1 (5 bases). CDR1 and CDR2 (germline): SGHRS, YFSETQ. V was cut by 1 base and J by 4 bases, with 11 bases left in between. This CDR3 contains 14 residues. CDR3 protein: CASSLRQPGETQYF. The DNA of the CDR3 is TGCGCCAGCAGCTTGCGACAGCCGGGAGAGACCCAGTACTTC.

DNA of the CDR3: TGTGCCAGCAGTTCCGGACTAGCTTTTACCTACGAGCAGTACTTC. Translation: CASSSGLAFTYEQYF. The rearrangement uses TRBV6-5 and TRBJ2-7, with TRBD2 identical over 8 bases. Per germline, CDR1 MNHEY and CDR2 SVGAGI. The CDR3 runs 15 residues. V shed 4 bases, J shed 2 bases, and the junction held 7 bases outside the gene matches.

This sequence joins TRBV7-2 and TRBJ2-7, with D unclear. Trimming took off 2 bases at V and 0 bases at J, with 2 bases between the two ends. In germline, CDR1 is SGHTA, CDR2 FQGNSA. This CDR3 has 12 amino acids. The chain's CDR3 is CASSLRSYEQYF. As DNA, the CDR3 is TGTGCCAGCAGCTTACGCTCCTACGAGCAGTACTTC.

This chain connects TRBV9 to TRBJ1-2; a weak D match, TRBD1 (6 bases). The ends were cut back, 3 bases at V and 4 bases at J, with 19 bases in the middle. The CDR3 length is 16 residues. From germline, CDR1 is SGDLS and CDR2 YYNGEE. The CDR3 region has the DNA TGTGCCAGCAGCGGGACGGGCATCAGGGGAACCTATGGCTACACCTTC. Translating it yields CASSGTGIRGTYGYTF.

To note about this clone: Other DNA sequences of this sample code for an identical CDR3. The CDR3 DNA reads as TGTGCCAGCAGCCCAGGAGGGGGCAATCAGCCCCAGCATTTT. Translation gives CASSPGGGNQPQHF. The V and J genes are TRBV7-9 and TRBJ1-5; maybe TRBD1 (5 bases). Germline CDR1 and CDR2: SEHNR and FQNEAQ (reference sequence). V shed 5 bases and J shed 2 bases, with 10 bases lying between them. The CDR3 totals 14 residues.